This TCR beta chain was identified in a study of blood T cell repertoires in COVID-19. At the level of the study: From the United States, Italy and Spain came samples of acute and convalescent COVID-19. In each case, the material was cDNA or gDNA derived from T cells, B-cell-depleted T cells, or PBMCs.

Sequenced by immunoSEQ multiplex PCR; TCRdb stores in-frame clones only, minus some. Among about 330,000 clones listed, about 91% were seen once. The Seattle patients, enrolled during active infection, were followed longitudinally. The CDR3 has 14 amino acids. The germline gives CDR1 WSHSY, CDR2 SAAADI. J was trimmed by 7 bases and V by 3 bases; bases with no gene match: 8. The clonotype originates from a man aged 25 to 45 with COVID-19, enrolled during active disease. The chain has TRBV10-2 and TRBJ1-2, with 7 bases fitting TRBD1. Source material: peripheral blood. CDR3 residues: CASSDTGVIPGYTF. The CDR3 nucleotides read TGCGCCAGCAGTGACACAGGGGTAATCCCTGGCTACACCTTC.